The 24 T cell receptor beta chains below come from one sample, sequenced in a study of blood T cell repertoires in COVID-19. Sequencing was performed with immunoSEQ multiplex PCR; in TCRdb, only in-frame clones are kept and a portion is missing. The sample lists about 240,000 clones, about 90% occurring once. The specimen sequenced was peripheral blood. Every receptor here comes from a man aged 55-75 years who had recovered from COVID-19.

CDR3 nucleotide sequence: TGTGCCAGCAGCTTAGAGAGAGATACGCAGTATTTT. Its translation: CASSLERDTQYF. The chain carries TRBV11-2 and TRBJ2-3, with D hard to call. Deletions cut 0 bases from V and 5 bases from J, with 3 bases between. Germline lookup yields CDR1 SGHAT and CDR2 FQNNGV. The CDR3 extends over 12 amino acids. Complete variable domain (other parts from reference TRBV11-2 and TRBJ2-3): EAGVAQSPRYKIIEKRQSVAFWCNPISGHATLYWYQQILGQGPKLLIQFQNNGVVDDSQLPKDRFSAERLKGVDSTLKIQPAKLEDSAVYLCASSLERDTQYFGPGTRLTVL.

The rearrangement joins TRBV10-2 to TRBJ2-3; tentative D call: TRBD2 (6 bases). Deletions cut 5 bases from V and 8 bases from J, with 14 bases between. Per the germline V gene, CDR1 is WSHSY and CDR2 is SAAADI. This CDR3 contains 13 residues. DNA of the CDR3: TGCGCCAGCAGTCCGGGGGAGGTGGGTACGCAGTATTTT. This encodes CASSPGEVGTQYF.

The count of this clone is one. V gene TRBV5-1 combines with J gene TRBJ1-1, with D perhaps TRBD1 (6 bases). The germline V gene has CDR1 SGHRS and CDR2 YFSETQ. The CDR3 is 14 amino acids. The germline V and J ends were trimmed by 3 bases and 3 bases, with 12 bases remaining between them. The CDR3 is CASSSTTGHTEAFF. The CDR3 region has the DNA TGCGCCAGCAGCTCGACGACAGGACACACTGAAGCTTTCTTT.

This chain connects TRBV25-1 to TRBJ2-5; 8 bases match TRBD1. The CDR3 contains 17 residues. V was clipped by 7 bases and J by 5 bases; unmatched bases: 18. The germline CDR1 and CDR2 sequences are MGHDK and SYGVNS. CDR3 DNA: TGTGCCAGCATCGAGGCCGAGACAGGGGACTTCGGGGAGACCCAGTACTTC. This gives the protein CASIEAETGDFGETQYF.

The chain uses TRBV6-5 and TRBJ2-1; D is ambiguous. V was shortened by 8 bases and J by 4 bases, with 6 bases between the two germline ends. CDR3 length: 11 amino acids. Per the germline V gene, CDR1 is MNHEY and CDR2 is SVGAGI. CDR3 in amino acids: CASALYNEQFF. The CDR3 DNA is TGTGCCAGCGCGTTATACAATGAGCAGTTCTTC.

V usage is TRBV6-6 and J usage is TRBJ2-2; maybe TRBD1 (6 bases). The CDR3 is 15 amino acids. Germline CDR1 and CDR2: MNHNY and SVGAGI (reference sequence). V was cut by 6 bases and J by 6 bases, with 17 bases left in between. The CDR3 is CASSPRGHSPGELFF. The CDR3, as DNA: TGTGCCAGCAGCCCCCGGGGACACTCACCCGGGGAGCTGTTTTTT.

The J gene is TRBJ1-1, the V gene TRBV18, with TRBD1 matching over 9 bases. Unmatched junction bases numbered 9, after V lost 3 bases and J lost 4 bases. The CDR3 runs to 16 residues. Per germline, CDR1 KGHSH and CDR2 LQKENI. The DNA of the CDR3 is TGTGCCAGCTCACCCCAGGGACAGGGCTTAGTCACTGAAGCTTTCTTT. Translating it yields CASSPQGQGLVTEAFF.

A single count supports this clone. The rearrangement joins TRBV10-3 to TRBJ1-1; 10 bases map to TRBD1. V was pared by 10 bases and J by 10 bases, with 15 bases of the junction left unmatched. CDR3 length: 14 amino acids. Per the germline V gene, CDR1 is ENHRY and CDR2 is SYGVKD. This chain's CDR3 is CATRMETGGGGAFF. CDR3 DNA: TGTGCCACCCGAATGGAGACAGGGGGCGGGGGAGCTTTCTTT.

This rearrangement joins TRBV23-1 to TRBJ2-7; D gene unclear. TRBV23-1 has ORF status, its function being uncertain. Trimming removed 1 base from V and 2 bases from J, with 21 bases in between. The CDR3 totals 18 residues. CDR3 bases: TGCGCCAGCAGTCAATATGGCAGGCCCGAACCAATCACCTACGAGCAGTACTTC. Protein sequence: CASSQYGRPEPITYEQYF.

The chain recombines TRBV6-6 with TRBJ1-2, with D possibly being TRBD1 (5 bases). V was cut by 7 bases and J by 4 bases, with 16 bases left in between. Germline CDR1 and CDR2: MNHNY and SVGAGI (reference sequence). CDR3 size: 14 residues. The CDR3 sequence is CASKRVGGTYGYTF. The CDR3 DNA reads TGTGCCAGCAAGAGGGTGGGCGGGACCTATGGCTACACCTTC.

This rearrangement joins TRBV7-9 to TRBJ2-7; perhaps TRBD2 as D (6 bases). Per the germline V gene, CDR1 is SEHNR and CDR2 is FQNEAQ (reference sequence). Trimming stripped 3 bases from V and 7 bases from J, with 13 bases between. The CDR3 extends over 13 amino acids. The CDR3 here is CASSFAPSGEQYF. Written as DNA, the CDR3 is TGTGCCAGCAGCTTTGCCCCCAGCGGGGAGCAGTACTTC. Filled out from reference TRBV7-9 and TRBJ2-7, the complete variable domain reads DTGVSQNPRHKITKRGQNVTFRCDPISEHNRLYWYRQTLGQGPEFLTYFQNEAQLEKSRLLSDRFSAERPKGSFSTLEIQRTEQGDSAMYLCASSFAPSGEQYFGPGTRLTVT.

The CDR3 spells CASSLGAGWANEKLFF. DNA of the CDR3: TGTGCCAGCAGCTTAGGGGCAGGGTGGGCTAATGAAAAACTGTTTTTT. The chain is built from TRBV7-2 and TRBJ1-4; tentatively, D is TRBD1 (5 bases). Trimming cost V 1 base and J 3 bases, with 12 bases left between them. Germline-derived CDR1 and CDR2 are SGHTA and FQGNSA. This CDR3 contains 16 residues.

The V call is TRBV28, the J call TRBJ2-5, with D possibly being TRBD1 (6 bases). The V gene's germline CDR1 is MDHEN and CDR2 SYDVKM. The CDR3 sequence is 18 residues long. The germline V and J ends were trimmed by 3 bases and 3 bases, with 23 bases remaining between them. CDR3 loop: CASSFLSGDDGGKETQYF. CDR3 coding DNA: TGTGCCAGCAGTTTTCTGTCAGGGGATGATGGTGGCAAAGAGACCCAGTACTTC.

This chain uses TRBV7-9 with TRBJ2-3; TRBD2 matches at 9 bases. This CDR3 has 14 residues. CDR1 and CDR2 from the germline V gene are SEHNR and FQNEAQ (reference sequence). Losses at the gene ends were 6 bases for V and 2 bases for J; bases not matched to a gene: 3. The CDR3 reads CASRERGATDTQYF. DNA of the CDR3: TGTGCCAGCAGGGAGCGGGGGGCCACAGATACGCAGTATTTT.

DNA for the CDR3: TGTGCCAGCAGCGGGGGCACTATCAATCAGCCCCAGCATTTT. Translating gives CASSGGTINQPQHF. The chain employs TRBV7-2 and TRBJ1-5; D is perhaps TRBD1 (6 bases). Germline CDR1 and CDR2: SGHTA and FQGNSA. The CDR3 is made up of 14 amino acids. V lost 5 bases and J lost 3, with 11 bases in between.

V and J are TRBV5-8 and TRBJ2-2; 8 bases line up with TRBD1. The J segment lost 6 bases and the V segment lost 3 bases, leaving 16 bases of the junction unmatched. The CDR3 contains 18 residues. In germline, CDR1 is SGHTS, CDR2 YDEGEE. In nucleotides, the CDR3 is TGTGCCAGCAGCTCGCAAACAGGGGGTCTGATCGGTGCCGGGGAGCTGTTTTTT. Residues: CASSSQTGGLIGAGELFF.

V usage is TRBV21-1 and J usage is TRBJ2-3; TRBD1, as called in the table, went unchecked against the DNA. TRBV21-1 is recorded as a pseudogene. This CDR3 region has 14 residues. Here the CDR3 DNA reads TGTGCCAGCAGCAAAGACAGGGGTAGAGATACGCAGTATTTT. Its protein is CASSKDRGRDTQYF.

The rearrangement uses TRBV11-2 and TRBJ1-2; 7 nucleotides agree with TRBD1. Germline V gene data show CDR1 as SGHAT and CDR2 as FQNNGV. The CDR3 totals 14 residues. V gave up 5 bases and J gave up 6 bases; unmatched junction bases: 9. The CDR3 region is CASSAPGQSDGYTF. DNA of the CDR3: TGTGCCAGCAGCGCGCCGGGACAGAGCGATGGCTACACCTTC.

This sequence joins TRBV10-1 and TRBJ2-7, with unresolved D. Germline CDR1 and CDR2: WNHNN and SYGVQD (reference sequence). Trimming removed 2 bases at V and 3 bases at J, with 5 bases between. The length of the CDR3 is 12 residues. The CDR3 is CASSEQLYEQYF. The CDR3 region has the DNA TGCGCCAGCAGTGAGCAACTCTACGAGCAGTACTTC.

This clone was seen a single time. V gene TRBV9 combines with J gene TRBJ1-2; TRBD1 aligns across 8 bases. V gave up 4 bases and J gave up 4 bases; unmatched junction bases: 6. The CDR3 is 14 residues long. Per germline, CDR1 SGDLS and CDR2 YYNGEE. Here the CDR3 DNA reads TGTGCCAGCAGCCCCCACGACAGGGGCTATGGCTACACCTTC. This translates into CASSPHDRGYGYTF.

This clone was recorded once. The rearrangement uses TRBV27 and TRBJ1-4; no reliable D call. Germline loops: CDR1 MNHEY, CDR2 SMNVEV (reference sequence). V was cut by 2 bases and J by 8 bases, with 9 bases left in between. The length of the CDR3 is 13 residues. In nucleotides, the CDR3 is TGTGCCAGCAGTTTAAACGGGATCGAAAAACTGTTTTTT. Translation: CASSLNGIEKLFF.

V and J are TRBV11-2 and TRBJ1-5; 8 nucleotides line up with TRBD1. CDR1 is SGHAT, CDR2 FQNNGV, per germline. V lost 6 bases, J lost 4 bases, and 8 bases stayed unmatched. This CDR3 contains 15 residues. In DNA, the CDR3 is TGTGCCAGCAGTCGCGGACAGGGTAAGAATCAGCCCCAGCATTTT. Amino acids: CASSRGQGKNQPQHF.

The chain employs TRBV3-1 (or the pseudogene TRBV3-2) and TRBJ2-7, with 8 positions matching TRBD1. Germline V gives CDR1 LGHDT, CDR2 YNNKEL (reference sequence). The CDR3 is 14 residues long. J was trimmed by 2 bases and V by 4 bases; bases with no gene match: 4. The DNA for the CDR3 is TGTGCCAGCAGCCCTGGACAGGGTCCCTACGAGCAGTACTTC. Amino acids: CASSPGQGPYEQYF.

The rearrangement links TRBV7-9 to TRBJ2-3; 11 bases map to TRBD2. This CDR3 contains 17 residues. Germline V gene sequence: CDR1 SEHNR, CDR2 FQNEAQ (reference sequence). The trim removed 0 bases at V and 2 bases at J, leaving 4 bases unmatched. Written as DNA, the CDR3 is TGTGCCAGCAGCTTAGCGGCTAGCGGGGGGTCCACAGATACGCAGTATTTT. Translating it yields CASSLAASGGSTDTQYF.